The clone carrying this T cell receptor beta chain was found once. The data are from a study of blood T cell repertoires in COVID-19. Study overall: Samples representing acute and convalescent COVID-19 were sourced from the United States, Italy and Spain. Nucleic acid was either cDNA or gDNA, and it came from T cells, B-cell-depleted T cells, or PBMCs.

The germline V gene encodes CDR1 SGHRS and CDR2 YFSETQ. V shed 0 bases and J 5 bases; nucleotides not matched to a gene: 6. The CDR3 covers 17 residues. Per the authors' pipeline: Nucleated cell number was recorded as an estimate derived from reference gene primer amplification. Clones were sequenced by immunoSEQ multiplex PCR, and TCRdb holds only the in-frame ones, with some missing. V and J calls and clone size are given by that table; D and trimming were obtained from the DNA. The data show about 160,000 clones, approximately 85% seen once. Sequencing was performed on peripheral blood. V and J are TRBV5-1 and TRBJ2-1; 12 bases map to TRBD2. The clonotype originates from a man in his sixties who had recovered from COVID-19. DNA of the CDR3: TGCGCCAGCAGCTTGGCCGCTAGCGGGGGGGCGGACAATGAGCAGTTCTTC. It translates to CASSLAASGGADNEQFF. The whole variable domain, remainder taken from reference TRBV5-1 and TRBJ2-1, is KAGVTQTPRYLIKTRGQQVTLSCSPISGHRSVSWYQQTPGQGLQFLFEYFSETQRNKGNFPGRFSGRQFSNSRSEMNVSTLELGDSALYLCASSLAASGGADNEQFFGPGTRLTVL.